This TCR beta chain is from a study of early T cells in non-severe SARS-CoV-2 infection. Study context: From unsorted whole blood, bulk RNA was sequenced, and the chains remained unpaired.

V was pared by 4 bases and J by 0 bases, with 10 bases between. Per the germline V gene, CDR1 is SQVTM and CDR2 is ANQGSEA. The CDR3 spans 15 residues. TCRdb passed the 5' RACE reads through MiXCR, listing each CDR3 protein once. The sample has about 76,000 distinct CDR3 sequences, approximately 11% seen once. The sequencing sample was made of whole blood. The chain recombines TRBV29-1 with TRBJ2-6; D may be TRBD1 (6 bases). This sequence originates from an adult who was a healthcare worker with PCR-confirmed SARS-CoV-2 infection or an uninfected control (not recorded which). The CDR3 DNA follows: TGCAGCGTTGGAAGACAGGTCTCTGGGGCCAACGTCCTGACTTTC. Protein: CSVGRQVSGANVLTF.